This T cell receptor beta chain was identified during a study of T cells in narcolepsy. Some clones are missing from TCRdb's copy, which holds only in-frame ones; the method was immunoSEQ multiplex PCR. The sample lists over 25,000 clones, about 80% occurring once. The ends were cut back, 0 bases at V and 0 bases at J, with 7 bases in the middle. This CDR3 has 14 residues. Germline V lookup: CDR1 SGHDT, CDR2 YYEEEE. The genes are TRBV5-6 and TRBJ2-7; no definite D call. This receptor was taken from a human donor with narcolepsy. Sequenced input: CD45RA- memory CD4+ T cells from PBMCs. The CDR3 DNA reads TGTGCCAGCAGCTTGGAGAGAAGCTCCTACGAGCAGTACTTC. Translation gives CASSLERSSYEQYF.